This T cell receptor beta chain originates from a study of shared clonotypes between healthy human individuals. The study's findings and limits: Only blood samples were collected, and tissue repertoires likely differ.

This CDR3 is 18 amino acids long. V shed 4 bases and J shed 0 bases, with 19 bases lying between them. CDR1 is SEHNR and CDR2 is FQNEAQ in the germline V gene (reference sequence). With respect to this clone: Its antigen is undetermined.

Repertoires were generated with immunoSEQ multiplex PCR, while TCRdb's copy carries only in-frame clones and drops some. Of roughly 2.5 million clones listed, around 90% were seen once; the top ten hold about 0.13%. Each of the donors was a healthy adult who was HIV-negative and had not had a recent acute infection or vaccination. This clonotype originated in a man between 18 and 29 years old in good health. The chain combines TRBV7-9 with TRBJ1-5, with a weak D call TRBD1 (6 bases). Specimen: naive CD4+ T cells sorted from blood. Subset reported: CD45RA+ positively selected. The chain's CDR3 is CASSSGQGGVYSNQPQHF. The CDR3 bases are TGTGCCAGCAGCTCAGGACAAGGGGGGGTTTATAGCAATCAGCCCCAGCATTTT.